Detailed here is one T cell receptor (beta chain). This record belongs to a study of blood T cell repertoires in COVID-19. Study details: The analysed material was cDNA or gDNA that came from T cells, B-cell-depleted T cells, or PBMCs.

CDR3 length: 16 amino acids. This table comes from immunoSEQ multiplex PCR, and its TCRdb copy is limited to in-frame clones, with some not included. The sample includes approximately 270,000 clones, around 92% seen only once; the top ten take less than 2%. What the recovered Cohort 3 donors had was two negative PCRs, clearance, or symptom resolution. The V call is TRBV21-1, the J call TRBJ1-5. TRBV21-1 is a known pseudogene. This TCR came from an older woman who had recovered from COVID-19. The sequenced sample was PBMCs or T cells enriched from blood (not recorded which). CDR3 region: CASSNLGDNSNQPQHF. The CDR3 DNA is TGTGCCAGCAGCAACCTAGGAGATAATAGCAATCAGCCCCAGCATTTT.